This T cell receptor (beta chain) stems from a study of blood T cell repertoires in COVID-19. Study-wide background: Both acute and convalescent COVID-19 samples were obtained from the United States, Italy and Spain. T cells, B-cell-depleted T cells, or PBMCs provided the cDNA or gDNA that served as material.

The V and J ends lost 5 bases and 5 bases respectively, with 24 bases between them. Per the germline V gene, CDR1 is SEHNR and CDR2 is FQNEAQ (reference sequence). This CDR3 region has 17 residues. Under the authors' procedure: Amplified reference gene primers provided the basis for estimating nucleated cell counts. TCRdb keeps only in-frame clones here, not all; method: immunoSEQ multiplex PCR. V and J calls and clone size are given by that table; D and trimming were obtained from the DNA. The profile shows about 240,000 clones, around 83% of them singletons. The sequenced sample consisted of peripheral blood. This receptor was obtained from a woman older than 75 with acute or convalescent COVID-19. The rearrangement links TRBV7-9 to TRBJ2-5, with D maybe TRBD2 (6 bases). The CDR3 is CASSPDGFKGLGETQYF. CDR3 nucleotides: TGTGCCAGCAGCCCAGATGGCTTTAAGGGACTGGGGGAGACCCAGTACTTC.